Here is one TCR beta chain with its context. Its specificity is not known. One heparinised draw, averaging roughly 0.12 L, was taken per donor. The authors sorted CD4+ naive, central memory, regulatory and stem cell-like memory cells via CD45RO/CCR7/CD25/CD127/CD95/CD27. Sorted populations were all over 98% pure. The data are from a study of beta chain features in type 1 diabetes. General observations from the study: In all four CD4+ subsets, TCRB CDR3 length was significantly, moderately reduced in type 1 diabetes.

Expressed TCRB transcripts were sequenced because the isolated RNA had all been reverse transcribed beforehand. An average of about 3.57 million reads was obtained for naive, central memory and regulatory T cell samples. Clones were sequenced by immunoSEQ multiplex PCR, and TCRdb holds only the in-frame ones, with some missing. The sample consists of 600,000 to 700,000 clones, about an eighth of them appearing once. The CDR3 is 14 amino acids. Trimming removed 6 bases from V and 0 bases from J, with 11 bases in between. Per the germline V gene, CDR1 is MNHEY and CDR2 is SVGAGI. The sequencing input was naive CD4+ T cells from blood. The genes are TRBV6-5 and TRBJ1-1; a weak D match, TRBD1 (6 bases). The receptor was derived from a man aged 25 to 40 with type 1 diabetes. CDR3 nucleotides: TGTGCCAGCAGCCCAGGGGCGGTGAACACTGAAGCTTTCTTT. It translates to CASSPGAVNTEAFF.